This T cell receptor (beta chain) was found in a study of T cells in tumors after PD-1 blockade. Overall study context: A subset received ongoing vismodegib 150 mg daily alongside anti-PD-1 therapy. Peripheral blood samples averaged roughly 40,000 unique clonotypes and some 100,000 templates.

Details on this clone: Antigen: not known.

The study's findings and limits: Some novel exhausted tumor clones appeared in pre-treatment blood, suggesting peripheral recruitment.

The table came from immunoSEQ multiplex PCR; TCRdb's copy has only in-frame clones and leaves some out. Of more than 40,000 clones in the sample, roughly 80% are singletons; the top ten hold approximately 4.1%. This sequence was found in a human donor with basal cell carcinoma. The input for sequencing was PBMCs, taken before anti-PD-1 treatment.

The CDR3 DNA is TGCGCCAGCAGCTATAGCGGGGAGAACTACGAGCAGTACTTC. Its protein is CASSYSGENYEQYF. The chain uses TRBV5-1 and TRBJ2-7, with 8 bases lining up with TRBD2. The J segment lost 3 bases and the V segment lost 3 bases, leaving 5 bases of the junction unmatched. The CDR3 sequence is 14 residues long. Germline CDR1 SGHRS, CDR2 YFSETQ.